What follows are 6 T cell receptor beta chains derived from one specimen sequenced in a study of blood T cell repertoires in COVID-19. Assay: immunoSEQ multiplex PCR; the TCRdb copy retains only in-frame clones and omits some. The table includes under 350,000 clones, roughly 90% detected once. Sequencing was done on a sample of peripheral blood. These receptors originate from a woman aged 25 to 45 with COVID-19, enrolled during active disease.

The chain employs TRBV30 and TRBJ2-7, with TRBD1 matching over 7 bases. The trim removed 1 base at V and 4 bases at J, leaving 1 base unmatched. Germline lookup yields CDR1 GTSNPN and CDR2 SVGIG (reference sequence). This CDR3 is 12 amino acids long. CDR3: CAWSGTGYEQYF. The CDR3 nucleotides are TGTGCCTGGAGTGGGACAGGTTACGAGCAGTACTTC.

This chain links TRBV5-4 with TRBJ2-7; 11 bases are a match to TRBD2. The CDR3 sequence is 15 residues long. CDR1 is SGHNT and CDR2 is YYREEE in the germline V gene (reference sequence). After removal of 4 bases from V and 0 bases from J, the junction contained 3 bases not matched to a gene. This CDR3 reads CASSTGLAGSYEQYF. The CDR3 DNA reads TGTGCCAGCAGCACAGGACTAGCGGGCTCCTACGAGCAGTACTTC.

CDR3 sequence reads: CASTGGAGGNQPQHF. The CDR3 nucleotides are TGTGCCAGTACTGGGGGGGCAGGCGGCAATCAGCCCCAGCATTTT. The genes are TRBV19 and TRBJ1-5; D is possibly TRBD1 (6 bases). V lost 7 bases to trimming and J lost 2 bases, with 15 bases between them. The CDR3 covers 15 residues. CDR1 LNHDA and CDR2 SQIVND come from the germline V gene (reference sequence).

This sequence joins TRBV25-1 and TRBJ2-4, with D tentatively TRBD1 (6 bases). The V end lost 4 bases, the J end lost 11 bases, and 9 bases lay between the germline ends. CDR3 length: 11 amino acids. Germline V gives CDR1 MGHDK, CDR2 SYGVNS. The CDR3 coding sequence is TGTGCCAGCAGTGCTCACAGGGTTCAGTACTTC. Amino acid sequence: CASSAHRVQYF.

The genes are TRBV9 and TRBJ2-1; D gene unclear. This CDR3 contains 14 residues. Looked up from germline, CDR1 is SGDLS and CDR2 is YYNGEE. V shed 4 bases and J shed 4 bases, with 12 bases lying between them. The CDR3 coding sequence is TGTGCCAGCAGCTCAGGTGGGTCATACAATGAGCAGTTCTTC. This codes for CASSSGGSYNEQFF. Variable domain in full (rest from reference TRBV9 and TRBJ2-1): DSGVTQTPKHLITATGQRVTLRCSPRSGDLSVYWYQQSLDQGLQFLIQYYNGEERAKGNILERFSAQQFPDLHSELNLSSLELGDSALYFCASSSGGSYNEQFFGPGTRLTVL.

The genes are TRBV6-5 and TRBJ1-6, with a possible D match to TRBD1 (6 bases). Trimming cost V 2 bases and J 8 bases, with 10 bases left between them. Germline CDR1 reads MNHEY; CDR2 reads SVGAGI. The CDR3 consists of 14 residues. The CDR3 loop is CASSYRNRDSPLHF. The CDR3 coding sequence is TGTGCCAGCAGTTACCGCAACAGGGATTCACCCCTCCACTTT.